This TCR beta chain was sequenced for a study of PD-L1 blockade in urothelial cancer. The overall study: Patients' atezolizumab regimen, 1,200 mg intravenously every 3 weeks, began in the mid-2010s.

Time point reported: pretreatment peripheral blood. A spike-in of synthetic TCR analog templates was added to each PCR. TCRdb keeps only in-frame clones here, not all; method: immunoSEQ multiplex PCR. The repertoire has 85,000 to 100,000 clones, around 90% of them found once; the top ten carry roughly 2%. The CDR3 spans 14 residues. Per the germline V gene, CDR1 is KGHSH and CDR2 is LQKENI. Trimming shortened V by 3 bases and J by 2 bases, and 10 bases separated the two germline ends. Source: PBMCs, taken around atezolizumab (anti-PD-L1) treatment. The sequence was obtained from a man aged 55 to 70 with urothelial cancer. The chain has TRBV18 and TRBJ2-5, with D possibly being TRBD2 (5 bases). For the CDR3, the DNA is TGTGCCAGCTCACCCTCGAGCGGACAAGAGACCCAGTACTTC. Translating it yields CASSPSSGQETQYF.